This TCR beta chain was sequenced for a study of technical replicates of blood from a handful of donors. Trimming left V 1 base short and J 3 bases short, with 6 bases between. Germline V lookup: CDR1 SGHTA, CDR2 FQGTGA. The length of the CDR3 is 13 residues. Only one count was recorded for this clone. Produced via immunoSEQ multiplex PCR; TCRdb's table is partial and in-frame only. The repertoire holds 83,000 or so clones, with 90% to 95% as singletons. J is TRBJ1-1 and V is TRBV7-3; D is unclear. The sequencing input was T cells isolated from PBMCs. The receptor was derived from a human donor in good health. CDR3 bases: TGTGCCAGCAGCTTAAGCGGTTACACTGAAGCTTTCTTT. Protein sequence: CASSLSGYTEAFF.